Below, one T cell receptor beta chain is given with its context. Its specificity is not known. It was cDNA, reverse transcribed from extracted RNA, that served as the sequencing template. Profiled with immunoSEQ multiplex PCR; TCRdb holds only in-frame clones, not every one. The sample lists about 250,000 clones; roughly two thirds were seen once. These data are taken from a study of CD8+ T cells in alopecia areata. In the study overall: A 6-month off-drug phase came after tofacitinib, which had lasted 6 to 18 months.

Study conclusions and caveats: TCRs were shared less clearly across patients than in mice, possibly for HLA-related reasons.

Specimens obtained from alopecia areata patients comprised lesional scalp punch biopsies and peripheral blood. Starting from PBMCs, sorting isolated CD4+ and CD8+ T cells. The CDR3 covers 14 residues. Trimming left V 2 bases short and J 4 bases short, with 13 bases between. CDR1 is SQVTM, CDR2 ANQGSEA, per germline. The TCR sequence derives from a human donor with alopecia areata. The rearrangement joins TRBV29-1 to TRBJ2-3, with D possibly TRBD1 on 5 matching bases. Sample: CD4+ T cells sorted from blood, taken at week 0. The CDR3 region has the DNA TGCAGCGTTGAACAGGGAAGAGGCGCAGATACGCAGTATTTT. The encoded protein is CSVEQGRGADTQYF.